Presented here are 21 T cell receptor beta chains from one specimen sequenced in a study of blood T cells in healthy people across ages. Next came a second PCR, run for about 7 to 12 cycles, which used a sample-barcoded 5' primer along with a J-beta primer mix. TCRdb used MiXCR to reprocess the 5' RACE reads, holding one entry per CDR3 protein. The top ten hold about an eighth of the sample, which has around 1,000,000 distinct CDR3 sequences, about two fifths seen once. Sequencing input: blood. All receptors derive from a man younger than 30 in good health.

The chain carries TRBV7-2 and TRBJ2-1; TRBD1 matches at 7 bases. The trim removed 8 bases at V and 6 bases at J, leaving 7 bases unmatched. The CDR3 length is 13 residues. The germline V gene encodes CDR1 SGHTA and CDR2 FQGNSA. The CDR3 sequence is CASDAGGVNEQFF. CDR3 sequence (DNA): TGTGCCAGCGACGCAGGGGGAGTCAATGAGCAGTTCTTC.

This clonotype has just a few counts. The gene calls are TRBV7-9 and TRBJ1-1; D uncertain. From germline, CDR1 is SEHNR and CDR2 FQNEAQ (reference sequence). The CDR3 runs 14 residues. V lost 3 bases to trimming and J lost 0 bases, with 8 bases between them. CDR3 in amino acids: CASSFEGLNTEAFF. The CDR3 nucleotides read TGTGCCAGCAGCTTTGAAGGCCTGAACACTGAAGCTTTCTTT.

The J gene is TRBJ1-5, the V gene TRBV12-3 or TRBV12-4; D is unclear. CDR3 size: 13 residues. V lost 7 bases and J 3 bases, leaving 10 bases between the germline ends. CDR3 nucleotides: TGTGCCAGCAAAGGACCGCACAATCAGCCCCAGCATTTT. The encoded protein is CASKGPHNQPQHF.

The rearrangement uses TRBV5-1 and TRBJ1-2; a possible D gene is TRBD1 (5 bases). Trimming removed 3 bases from V and 3 bases from J, with 12 bases in between. Germline loops: CDR1 SGHRS, CDR2 YFSETQ. The CDR3 is made up of 14 amino acids. The CDR3 reads CASSWVGADYGYTF. The CDR3 DNA reads TGCGCCAGCAGCTGGGTTGGGGCAGACTATGGCTACACCTTC.

The V call is TRBV12-3 or TRBV12-4, the J call TRBJ2-5, with D uncertain. Trimming took 8 bases from V and 11 from J, leaving 15 bases between them. This CDR3 is 11 amino acids long. The CDR3 loop is CASGLLNEQYF. The CDR3, as DNA: TGTGCCAGCGGGCTCCTCAATGAGCAGTACTTC.

As for this clonotype: A much larger clone lies one base from this, so it may be a read error. V is TRBV10-3 and J is TRBJ1-2; 7 nucleotides match TRBD1. This CDR3 region has 13 residues. Per the germline V gene, CDR1 is ENHRY and CDR2 is SYGVKD. V gave up 6 bases and J gave up 3 bases; unmatched junction bases: 4. The CDR3 DNA follows: TGTGCCATCAGCCCCGGGACAGACTATGGCTACACCTTC. Translated: CAISPGTDYGYTF.

This clonotype was recorded many times. The junction differs from germline at one of its ends, possibly a read error. This rearrangement joins TRBV7-9 to TRBJ2-1; a possible D gene is TRBD1 (6 bases). CDR3 length: 13 amino acids. Per the germline V gene, CDR1 is SEHNR and CDR2 is FQNEAQ (reference sequence). CDR3 sequence (DNA): TGCGCCAGCAGCTTGCAGGGGTACAATGAGCAGTTCTTC. The encoded protein is CASSLQGYNEQFF.

The chain uses TRBV7-2 and TRBJ1-1, with no clear D. The germline V gene encodes CDR1 SGHTA and CDR2 FQGNSA. The CDR3 length is 14 residues. Between the trimmed V and J ends, which lost 5 bases and 2 bases, there was a span of 12 bases. The DNA of the CDR3 is TGTGCCAGCAGCAGGAGTCATGCCAACACTGAAGCTTTCTTT. The encoded protein is CASSRSHANTEAFF.

This clonotype was seen only once. At one end the junction does not follow the germline gene, possibly because of a read error. V is TRBV7-9 and J is TRBJ2-3; 7 bases map to TRBD1. The CDR3 contains 17 residues. CDR1 and CDR2 (germline): SEHNR, FQNEAQ (reference sequence). The CDR3 DNA reads TGTTCCAGCAGCTCAACATCACGACAGGGTAGCACAGATACGCAGTATTTT. Residues: CSSSSTSRQGSTDTQYF.

This clonotype was found a few times. The chain combines TRBV12-3 or TRBV12-4 with TRBJ1-4; TRBD1 matches at 7 bases. The CDR3 covers 14 residues. Unmatched junction bases numbered 10, after V lost 7 bases and J lost 8 bases. CDR3 sequence: CASTRGGGGEKLFF. Written as DNA, the CDR3 is TGTGCCAGCACCCGAGGGGGCGGAGGGGAAAAACTGTTTTTT.

The gene calls are TRBV7-9 and TRBJ1-2, with TRBD1 matching over 9 bases. The length of the CDR3 is 17 residues. J gave up 2 bases and V 5 bases, and 12 bases lay outside the gene matches. CDR1 SEHNR and CDR2 FQNEAQ come from the germline V gene (reference sequence). The DNA of the CDR3 is TGTGCCAGCAGCGCCCGAACACCGGGACAGGGAAACTATGGCTACACCTTC. As protein: CASSARTPGQGNYGYTF.

The chain joins TRBV6-2 or TRBV6-3 to TRBJ2-1; TRBD2 matches 10 bases. The CDR3 runs to 15 residues. J lost 9 bases, V lost 6 bases, and 11 bases had no gene match. Looked up from germline, CDR1 is MNHEY and CDR2 is SVGEGT. The CDR3 DNA reads TGTGCCAGCAGCTCCGGGACTAGCGTGGGTATTGAGCAGTTCTTC. This translates into CASSSGTSVGIEQFF.

DNA for the CDR3: TGCGCCAGCAGCCAAGGGTTGCGGGGAATGAACACTGAAGCTTTCTTT. Translated, it gives CASSQGLRGMNTEAFF. The chain recombines TRBV4-1 with TRBJ1-1; D not resolved. V lost 1 base and J lost 0, with 12 bases in between. Germline CDR1 and CDR2: MGHRA and YSYEKL. This CDR3 contains 16 residues.

The V gene is TRBV12-3 or TRBV12-4, the J gene TRBJ2-1, with 8 bases identical to TRBD1. The CDR3 length is 14 residues. The J segment lost 5 bases and the V segment lost 5 bases, leaving 5 bases of the junction unmatched. The DNA of the CDR3 is TGTGCCAGCAGTCAGGGGGCAACCCACAATGAGCAGTTCTTC. The encoded protein is CASSQGATHNEQFF.

The chain combines TRBV27 with TRBJ2-5; 7 nucleotides agree with TRBD1. The germline V gene encodes CDR1 MNHEY and CDR2 SMNVEV (reference sequence). The CDR3 extends over 13 amino acids. V dropped 6 bases and J dropped 11; count of bases not matched to a gene: 12. The DNA of the CDR3 is TGTGCCAGCAGGACAGGGCCACTCAATGAGCAGTACTTC. This gives the protein CASRTGPLNEQYF.

J is TRBJ1-6 and V is TRBV20-1; D perhaps matches TRBD1 (5 bases). The V gene's germline CDR1 is DFQATT and CDR2 SNEGSKA (reference sequence). CDR3 length: 13 amino acids. The V and J ends lost 1 base and 10 bases respectively, with 11 bases between them. CDR3 amino acids: CSARGRGISPLHF. The CDR3 coding sequence is TGCAGTGCTAGAGGGAGGGGCATCTCACCCCTCCACTTT.

This clonotype showed up just a few times. CDR3 nucleotides: TGTGCCACCAGCAGAGATCTCGTAGCGTCGGCGACCCAGTACTTC. The encoded protein is CATSRDLVASATQYF. The chain recombines TRBV15 with TRBJ2-5; D possibly corresponds to TRBD2 (5 bases). This CDR3 is 15 amino acids long. Germline V CDR1 and CDR2: LNHNV, YYDKDF (reference sequence). The V end lost 0 bases, the J end lost 7 bases, and 15 bases lay between the germline ends. The entire variable domain, with the rest obtained from reference TRBV15 and TRBJ2-5, is as follows: DAMVIQNPRYQVTQFGKPVTLSCSQTLNHNVMYWYQQKSSQAPKLLFHYYDKDFNNEADTPDNFQSRRPNTSFCFLDIRSPGLGDTAMYLCATSRDLVASATQYFGPGTRLLVL.

V gene TRBV20-1 combines with J gene TRBJ2-7; 9 positions agree with TRBD1. The CDR3 runs 15 residues. The V gene end was trimmed by 0 bases and the J gene end by 4 bases; junction bases not matched to a gene: 7. Germline loops: CDR1 DFQATT, CDR2 SNEGSKA (reference sequence). The CDR3 spells CSARDGQGTLYEQYF. CDR3 DNA sequence: TGCAGTGCTAGAGATGGACAGGGGACCTTATACGAGCAGTACTTC.

This clonotype showed up just a few times. The V gene is TRBV5-6, the J gene TRBJ1-2; D is undetermined. Germline V gene data show CDR1 as SGHDT and CDR2 as YYEEEE. CDR3 length: 15 residues. Trimming stripped 0 bases from V and 2 bases from J, with 11 bases between. CDR3 DNA sequence: TGTGCCAGCAGCTTGGGGGAAGGGTCGAACTATGGCTACACCTTC. It specifies CASSLGEGSNYGYTF.

The chain employs TRBV4-3 and TRBJ2-3, with D unclear. The CDR3 runs 14 residues. The V end was cut by 0 bases, the J end by 5 bases, with 9 bases between. CDR1 and CDR2 from the germline V gene are LGHNA and YSLEER. The DNA for the CDR3 is TGCGCCAGCAGCCAAGATGTGCCAGGAGATACGCAGTATTTT. Protein: CASSQDVPGDTQYF.

Many counts were recorded for this clonotype. The chain has TRBV5-1 and TRBJ2-3; D is undetermined. V lost 3 bases to trimming and J lost 6 bases, with 11 bases between them. CDR3 length: 13 residues. Germline CDR1 reads SGHRS; CDR2 reads YFSETQ. In DNA, the CDR3 is TGCGCCAGCAGCTCATCTCTGGGGGATACGCAGTATTTT. It codes for CASSSSLGDTQYF.